A selection of T cell receptor beta chains follows, all from one sample in a study of T-cell reconstitution after alpha-beta-depleted transplantation in children. TCRdb analysed the PCR reads with MiXCR anew, one entry per CDR3 protein. The repertoire holds tens of thousands of distinct CDR3 sequences, 13% to 15% seen once, with less than 35% in the top ten. The specimen was PBMCs, mostly from graft donor cells, collected 180 days after TCRalphabeta/CD19-depleted stem cell transplant. The source is a male patient aged 2-15 years who had a stem cell transplant for acute lymphoblastic leukemia, so the T cells may come from the graft donor. Both conserved end residues are part of each CDR3. A D gene is named only where the DNA matches it firmly. A row's size may be missing; if present it is once, few, many or a size class.

V gene: TRBV13; clone size: -; D gene: -; J gene: TRBJ2-1; CDR3 protein: CASSNNNRAQLNEQFF; CDR3 DNA: TGTGCCAGCAGCAATAATAACAGGGCCCAGCTTAATGAGCAGTTCTTC
V gene: TRBV20-1; clone size: few; D gene: TRBD1; J gene: TRBJ2-5; CDR3 protein: CSASTGQETQYF; CDR3 DNA: TGCAGTGCTAGCACGGGACAGGAGACCCAGTACTTC
V gene: TRBV20-1; clone size: -; D gene: -; J gene: TRBJ1-1; CDR3 protein: CSARDPPENTEAFF; CDR3 DNA: TGCAGTGCTAGAGATCCCCCCGAGAACACTGAAGCTTTCTTT
V gene: TRBV5-1; clone size: -; D gene: -; J gene: TRBJ2-7; CDR3 protein: CASSSQGGGGYEQYF; CDR3 DNA: TGCGCCAGCAGCTCCCAAGGGGGAGGGGGCTACGAGCAGTACTTC
V gene: TRBV6-2/TRBV6-3; clone size: -; D gene: -; J gene: TRBJ1-4; CDR3 protein: CASSYDGYPNEKLFF; CDR3 DNA: TGTGCCAGCAGTTACGATGGCTACCCAAATGAAAAACTGTTTTTT
V gene: TRBV6-2/TRBV6-3; clone size: -; D gene: -; J gene: TRBJ2-4; CDR3 protein: CASSRDKNIQYF; CDR3 DNA: TGTGCCAGCAGTAGGGACAAAAACATTCAGTACTTC
V gene: TRBV7-6; clone size: -; D gene: -; J gene: TRBJ1-4; CDR3 protein: CASSPWEKEKLFF; CDR3 DNA: TGTGCCAGCAGCCCGTGGGAGAAGGAAAAACTGTTTTTT
V gene: TRBV7-8; clone size: -; D gene: TRBD1; J gene: TRBJ2-3; CDR3 protein: CASSLTRGTKLTDTQYF; CDR3 DNA: TGTGCCAGCAGCTTAACCAGGGGGACAAAGCTAACAGATACGCAGTATTTT
V gene: TRBV20-1; clone size: -; D gene: -; J gene: TRBJ1-6; CDR3 protein: CSAEGVGPWLGPLHF; CDR3 DNA: TGCAGTGCTGAGGGTGTGGGACCCTGGTTGGGGCCCCTCCACTTT
V gene: TRBV15; clone size: few; D gene: -; J gene: TRBJ2-3; CDR3 protein: CATSRGASTDTQYF; CDR3 DNA: TGTGCCACCAGCAGAGGAGCTAGCACAGATACGCAGTATTTT